The subject of this entry is one T cell receptor (beta chain). Its antigen is undetermined. This record comes from a study of T-cell memory formation after mild COVID-19. Broader study findings: CD8+ contracting clones occupied EMRA, while CD4+ ones occupied mainly CM and EM.

Via MiXCR, TCRdb re-called the 5' RACE reads, giving one row per CDR3 protein. The sample has 290,000 or so distinct CDR3 sequences, less than 20% seen once. The receptor was derived from a man between 18 and 29 years old who had mild COVID-19 (a few samples of this study predate the infection). Cell type and time point are not known. Specimen: PBMCs or a T cell subset sorted from them (not recorded which).

The CDR3 protein is CASSQDLGHGYTF. CDR3 coding DNA: TGCGCCAGCAGCCAAGATTTGGGGCATGGCTACACCTTC. The chain uses TRBV4-3 and TRBJ1-2; D may be TRBD1 (5 bases). V was shortened by 0 bases and J by 6 bases, with 8 bases between the two germline ends. The CDR3 spans 13 residues. Germline V gives CDR1 LGHNA, CDR2 YSLEER.